This T cell receptor beta chain was captured by sequencing in a study of identical twins. TCRdb itself ran the 5' RACE reads through MiXCR, one entry per CDR3 protein. Of hundreds of thousands of distinct CDR3 sequences in the sample, roughly 18% were seen once. The CDR3 is 12 residues long. With 7 bases removed from V and 7 bases from J, the gap between germline ends came to 14 bases. CDR1 SQVTM and CDR2 ANQGSEA come from the germline V gene. Separately, the same data were catalogued under a study of T cells expressing NK-cell markers.

The specimen was PBMCs. This receptor was taken from a woman under 30 in good health. The chain combines TRBV29-1 with TRBJ1-5, with D perhaps matching TRBD1 (5 bases). The CDR3 sequence is CSAGLGGQPQHF. In DNA, the CDR3 is TGCAGCGCGGGTCTCGGGGGACAGCCCCAGCATTTT.